Listed here are 25 T cell receptor beta chains from one sample, sequenced in a study of blood T cell repertoires in COVID-19. The repertoire was sequenced with immunoSEQ multiplex PCR; TCRdb's copy has only in-frame clones and lacks some. The table records some 76,000 clones, 75% to 95% of them present only once. Input material: peripheral blood. Every receptor here comes from a woman aged 18-29 years with acute or convalescent COVID-19.

With regard to this clone: At one end the junction does not follow the germline gene, possibly because of a read error. The chain carries TRBV3-1 (or the pseudogene TRBV3-2) and TRBJ1-2, with a tentative D call TRBD1 (6 bases). The CDR3 loop spans 12 amino acids. Germline CDR1 is LGHDT and CDR2 is YNNKEL (reference sequence). The CDR3 sequence: CASSQDGGTKRF. Written as DNA, the CDR3 is TGTGCCAGCAGCCAAGATGGTGGGACAAAGAGATTC.

This rearrangement joins TRBV19 to TRBJ2-3; possible D gene TRBD1, 5 bases. Germline CDR1 LNHDA, CDR2 SQIVND (reference sequence). The CDR3 covers 15 residues. The ends were cut back, 6 bases at V and 3 bases at J, with 16 bases in the middle. The CDR3 loop is CASRVQGTLTDTQYF. The CDR3 DNA sequence: TGTGCCAGTAGGGTTCAGGGCACTTTGACAGATACGCAGTATTTT.

The gene calls are TRBV6-1 and TRBJ2-7; 9 bases are a match to TRBD2. Trimming at V came to 2 bases and at J to 0 bases, leaving 2 bases not matched to a gene. The CDR3 is made up of 15 amino acids. The germline V gene has CDR1 MNHNS and CDR2 SASEGT. The CDR3 coding sequence is TGTGCCAGCAGTGAAAGGACTAGCGTCTCCTACGAGCAGTACTTC. This codes for CASSERTSVSYEQYF.

V is TRBV7-2 and J is TRBJ2-1; TRBD2 matches 7 bases. Germline V gene lookup returns CDR1 SGHTA and CDR2 FQGNSA. This CDR3 is built from 15 residues. The trim removed 3 bases at V and 0 bases at J, leaving 2 bases unmatched. The CDR3 nucleotides are TGTGCCAGCAGCTTCAGCGGGGCCTCCTACAATGAGCAGTTCTTC. It encodes CASSFSGASYNEQFF.

The rearrangement joins TRBV9 to TRBJ1-4; D possibly corresponds to TRBD1 (5 bases). The V end lost 5 bases, the J end lost 6 bases, and 11 bases lay between the germline ends. The CDR3 sequence is 13 residues long. Germline V gene sequence: CDR1 SGDLS, CDR2 YYNGEE. Written as DNA, the CDR3 is TGTGCCAGCAGTGGGATAGGGGATGAAAAACTGTTTTTT. Translated, it gives CASSGIGDEKLFF.

This chain uses TRBV27 with TRBJ2-4; D not certain. Trimming pared 3 bases from V and 4 bases from J, leaving 7 bases between. Looked up from germline, CDR1 is MNHEY and CDR2 is SMNVEV (reference sequence). The CDR3 runs to 13 residues. DNA of the CDR3: TGTGCCAGCAGTTTCGGGTCGAAAAACATTCAGTACTTC. This gives the protein CASSFGSKNIQYF.

V gene TRBV5-1 combines with J gene TRBJ2-1; possibly TRBD1 for D (7 bases). Trimming took 5 bases from V and 0 from J, leaving 12 bases between them. The CDR3 has 15 residues. Germline lookup yields CDR1 SGHRS and CDR2 YFSETQ. Written as DNA, the CDR3 is TGCGCCAGCAGTCAGCAGGGGGGCTCCTACAATGAGCAGTTCTTC. It specifies CASSQQGGSYNEQFF.

DNA of the CDR3: TGTGCCAGCAGCATCACGGGGGACATTCAGTACTTC. Translated: CASSITGDIQYF. The V gene is TRBV25-1, the J gene TRBJ2-4; a weak D match, TRBD2 (6 bases). Trimming shortened V by 6 bases and J by 8 bases, and 11 bases separated the two germline ends. There are 12 residues in the CDR3. Germline lookup yields CDR1 MGHDK and CDR2 SYGVNS.

The rearrangement joins TRBV24-1 to TRBJ1-1; TRBD1 is a possible D gene (6 bases). Trimming removed 3 bases from V and 1 base from J, with 14 bases in between. This CDR3 is built from 16 residues. The germline V gene has CDR1 KGHDR and CDR2 SFDVKD. The CDR3 sequence: CATSDARGGRNTEAFF. The CDR3 DNA follows: TGTGCCACCAGTGATGCCCGGGGGGGGCGGAACACTGAAGCTTTCTTT.

The chain uses TRBV10-1 and TRBJ2-2; TRBD1 aligns across 9 bases. After removal of 7 bases from V and 4 bases from J, the junction contained 4 bases not matched to a gene. Germline V gene data show CDR1 as WNHNN and CDR2 as SYGVQD (reference sequence). This CDR3 spans 14 amino acids. The CDR3 is CASTWDRATGELFF. The DNA of the CDR3 is TGCGCCAGCACCTGGGACAGGGCCACCGGGGAGCTGTTTTTT.

This chain connects TRBV30 to TRBJ1-4; D might be TRBD1 (5 bases). The CDR3 is 11 amino acids. V was cut by 0 bases and J by 10 bases, with 6 bases left in between. Germline CDR1 GTSNPN, CDR2 SVGIG (reference sequence). CDR3 sequence: CAWSVGAKLFF. CDR3 sequence (DNA): TGTGCCTGGAGTGTTGGGGCAAAACTGTTTTTT.

This rearrangement joins TRBV18 to TRBJ2-5, with D unresolved. The germline V gene has CDR1 KGHSH and CDR2 LQKENI. This CDR3 comprises 15 residues. Trimming took 2 bases from V and 1 from J, leaving 11 bases between them. CDR3 coding DNA: TGTGCCAGCTCACCAACGGCAGGCACCCAAGAGACCCAGTACTTC. This translates into CASSPTAGTQETQYF.

This chain joins TRBV21-1 and TRBJ2-7; the D call TRBD2 from the table was never checked on the DNA. TRBV21-1 is reported as a pseudogene. This CDR3 contains 13 residues. CDR3 coding DNA: TGTGCCAGCAGCCCTAGGATTGCCTTCGAGCAGTACTTC. This encodes CASSPRIAFEQYF.

The chain combines TRBV9 with TRBJ2-3, with TRBD2 identical over 10 bases. The CDR3 spans 17 residues. Per germline, CDR1 SGDLS and CDR2 YYNGEE. With V trimmed by 3 bases and J by 0 bases, 7 bases remained unmatched. CDR3 sequence reads: CASSESGTSVSTDTQYF. CDR3 DNA: TGTGCCAGCAGCGAGTCTGGGACTAGCGTTAGCACAGATACGCAGTATTTT.

The sample holds one count of this clone. This chain connects TRBV11-2 to TRBJ2-7, with D perhaps TRBD2 (5 bases). The CDR3 totals 14 residues. V lost 3 bases, J lost 3 bases, and 12 bases lay in between. Per germline, CDR1 SGHAT and CDR2 FQNNGV. DNA for the CDR3: TGTGCCAGCAGCTTGGAGGACGGCTACTACGAGCAGTACTTC. It specifies CASSLEDGYYEQYF.

The chain employs TRBV19 and TRBJ2-1; the match to TRBD2 covers 8 bases. The ends lost 6 bases at V and 2 bases at J; junction bases unmatched: 6. CDR1 and CDR2 (germline): LNHDA, SQIVND (reference sequence). The CDR3 spans 15 residues. This chain's CDR3 is CASRGAGDTYNEQFF. The DNA for the CDR3 is TGTGCCAGTAGGGGAGCGGGAGATACCTACAATGAGCAGTTCTTC.

The chain is built from TRBV2 and TRBJ2-7; possible D gene TRBD1, 6 bases. V was shortened by 3 bases and J by 3 bases, with 12 bases between the two germline ends. Looked up from germline, CDR1 is SNHLY and CDR2 is FYNNEI. The CDR3 consists of 14 residues. CDR3 in amino acids: CASSDGDTIYEQYF. The DNA for the CDR3 is TGTGCCAGCAGTGACGGGGACACTATCTACGAGCAGTACTTC.

The chain links TRBV10-1 to TRBJ1-2; 10 bases map to TRBD1. The CDR3 is 22 amino acids. J was trimmed by 2 bases and V by 2 bases; bases with no gene match: 23. Germline loops: CDR1 WNHNN, CDR2 SYGVQD (reference sequence). This chain's CDR3 is CASSETDGTGDLPEPKNYGYTF. CDR3 DNA sequence: TGCGCCAGCAGTGAGACTGACGGGACAGGGGATCTACCCGAGCCAAAAAACTATGGCTACACCTTC.

V usage is TRBV9 and J usage is TRBJ1-4; 10 bases line up with TRBD1. From germline, CDR1 is SGDLS and CDR2 YYNGEE. This CDR3 has 15 amino acids. The ends lost 2 bases at V and 5 bases at J; junction bases unmatched: 3. This CDR3 reads CASSVGQGVNEKLFF. For the CDR3, the DNA is TGTGCCAGCAGCGTTGGACAGGGGGTAAATGAAAAACTGTTTTTT.

This rearrangement joins TRBV6-6 to TRBJ2-1; D unclear. In germline, CDR1 is MNHNY, CDR2 SVGAGI (reference sequence). V lost 2 bases to trimming and J lost 6 bases, with 5 bases between them. The CDR3 sequence is 12 residues long. Here the CDR3 reads CASSYGANEQFF. CDR3 in DNA: TGTGCCAGCAGTTACGGAGCCAATGAGCAGTTCTTC.

The chain links TRBV10-2 to TRBJ1-1; 7 bases map to TRBD1. Germline loops: CDR1 WSHSY, CDR2 SAAADI. With 0 bases clipped from V and 3 bases from J, the junction kept 7 bases outside the gene matches. The CDR3 is 16 residues long. The CDR3 DNA reads TGCGCCAGCAGTGAGTCAAGGGGCAGGGGGGACACTGAAGCTTTCTTT. Protein sequence: CASSESRGRGDTEAFF.

The count of this clone is one. This chain links TRBV5-4 with TRBJ2-2; possible D gene TRBD2, 5 bases. The CDR3 is 15 amino acids. Trimming shortened V by 2 bases and J by 6 bases, and 14 bases separated the two germline ends. Germline CDR1 reads SGHNT; CDR2 reads YYREEE (reference sequence). CDR3 in amino acids: CASSLTVEGAGELFF. The CDR3 bases are TGTGCCAGCAGCTTAACGGTCGAGGGTGCCGGGGAGCTGTTTTTT.

Details on this clone: Sequence at one end of the junction differs from germline and may be a read error. CDR3 sequence (DNA): TGCTTCACAGGGGGCAGAAGGAGCAATCAGCCCCAGCATTTT. It is translated as CFTGGRRSNQPQHF. The V gene is TRBV24-1, the J gene TRBJ1-5; 9 bases align to TRBD1. The V gene's germline CDR1 is KGHDR and CDR2 SFDVKD. This CDR3 contains 14 residues.

The chain uses TRBV27 and TRBJ2-1; 12 nucleotides line up with TRBD1. V was pared by 7 bases and J by 8 bases, with 12 bases of the junction left unmatched. This CDR3 is built from 16 residues. CDR1 is MNHEY, CDR2 SMNVEV, per germline (reference sequence). CDR3 sequence: CASTFPRDRGHHEQFF. CDR3 coding DNA: TGTGCCAGCACCTTCCCCCGGGACAGGGGGCATCATGAGCAGTTCTTC.

The chain couples TRBV5-5 to TRBJ2-1, with 8 bases that match TRBD2. V was clipped by 4 bases and J by 7 bases; unmatched bases: 10. In germline, CDR1 is SGHKS, CDR2 YYEKEE (reference sequence). CDR3 length: 15 amino acids. CDR3 sequence: CASSGGGSLWNEQFF. The CDR3 DNA reads as TGTGCCAGCAGCGGCGGGGGGTCCCTATGGAATGAGCAGTTCTTC. The full variable domain, its missing parts supplied by reference TRBV5-5 and TRBJ2-1, is DAGVTQSPTHLIKTRGQQVTLRCSPISGHKSVSWYQQVLGQGPQFIFQYYEKEERGRGNFPDRFSARQFPNYSSELNVNALLLGDSALYLCASSGGGSLWNEQFFGPGTRLTVL.